The next 20 T cell receptor beta chains were all read from a single sample in a study of blood T cell repertoires in COVID-19. The table came from immunoSEQ multiplex PCR; TCRdb's copy has only in-frame clones and leaves some out. The repertoire has about 230,000 clones, about 87% of them found once; the top ten carry approximately 2.5%. The sequenced sample was peripheral blood. These TCRs come from a man aged 25-45 years with COVID-19, enrolled during active disease.

The chain combines TRBV18 with TRBJ2-3, with 9 bases matching TRBD2. The CDR3 consists of 15 residues. V was pared by 8 bases and J by 2 bases, with 8 bases of the junction left unmatched. Germline loops: CDR1 KGHSH, CDR2 LQKENI. CDR3 loop: CASQAWTSVTDTQYF. The CDR3 nucleotides are TGTGCCAGCCAAGCCTGGACTAGCGTCACAGATACGCAGTATTTT.

This clone is a singleton in its sample. In DNA, the CDR3 is TGTGCCAGCAGCTACTCTAGCGGGCCTTACAATGAGCAGTTCTTC. This gives the protein CASSYSSGPYNEQFF. The chain combines TRBV7-3 with TRBJ2-1, with 8 positions matching TRBD2. This CDR3 has 15 residues. Unmatched junction bases numbered 6, after V lost 4 bases and J lost 4 bases. Germline loops: CDR1 SGHTA, CDR2 FQGTGA. The entire variable domain, with the rest obtained from reference TRBV7-3 and TRBJ2-1, is as follows: GAGVSQTPSNKVTEKGKYVELRCDPISGHTALYWYRQSLGQGPEFLIYFQGTGAADDSGLPNDRFFAVRPEGSVSTLKIQRTERGDSAVYLCASSYSSGPYNEQFFGPGTRLTVL.

The chain carries TRBV2 and TRBJ1-5, with a possible D match to TRBD1 (5 bases). The CDR3 covers 15 residues. V gave up 2 bases and J gave up 4 bases, with 12 bases separating them. Germline CDR1 is SNHLY and CDR2 is FYNNEI. CDR3 coding DNA: TGTGCCAGCAGTGAAAAGCAGGGTCTTAATCAGCCCCAGCATTTT. It codes for CASSEKQGLNQPQHF.

V and J are TRBV9 and TRBJ2-5, with TRBD2 identical over 9 bases. CDR3 size: 16 residues. Germline V gives CDR1 SGDLS, CDR2 YYNGEE. With 0 bases clipped from V and 4 bases from J, the junction kept 7 bases outside the gene matches. The CDR3 is CASSVGAGGRGETQYF. CDR3 nucleotides: TGTGCCAGCAGCGTAGGAGCGGGAGGCCGGGGAGAGACCCAGTACTTC.

This sequence joins TRBV14 and TRBJ1-1; possible D gene TRBD1, 5 bases. There are 16 residues in the CDR3. The germline CDR1 and CDR2 sequences are SGHDN and FVKESK. The V gene lost 0 bases and the J gene lost 0 bases, with 11 bases spanning the gap. This CDR3 is CASSQDGEGVNTEAFF. CDR3 DNA sequence: TGTGCCAGCAGCCAAGATGGGGAAGGGGTGAACACTGAAGCTTTCTTT.

The J gene is TRBJ1-2, the V gene TRBV29-1; 11 bases agree with TRBD1. The CDR3 loop spans 14 amino acids. V trimming: 7 bases; J trimming: 7 bases; junction bases outside the gene matches: 11. Germline assignment: CDR1 SQVTM and CDR2 ANQGSEA. As DNA, the CDR3 is TGCAGCGCTGTTACCGGGACAGGGGGTTCTGGCTACACCTTC. This sequence encodes CSAVTGTGGSGYTF.

The CDR3 region is CASSYLGGVGEQYF. The CDR3 DNA reads TGTGCCAGCAGTTACCTAGGGGGAGTTGGCGAGCAGTACTTC. V gene TRBV6-6 combines with J gene TRBJ2-7, with a tentative D call TRBD1 (6 bases). The germline V gene has CDR1 MNHNY and CDR2 SVGAGI (reference sequence). The V end was cut by 2 bases, the J end by 6 bases, with 14 bases between. The CDR3 is made up of 14 amino acids.

The chain employs TRBV6-6 and TRBJ1-6, with D possibly being TRBD1 (5 bases). CDR3 length: 16 residues. The germline V and J ends were trimmed by 2 bases and 0 bases, with 8 bases remaining between them. Germline values: CDR1 MNHNY, CDR2 SVGAGI (reference sequence). CDR3 sequence (DNA): TGTGCCAGCAGTTACGGAGACAGCTCCTATAATTCACCCCTCCACTTT. It yields the protein CASSYGDSSYNSPLHF.

The chain couples TRBV29-1 to TRBJ1-1; D call uncertain. Germline CDR1 and CDR2: SQVTM and ANQGSEA. Trimming removed 8 bases from V and 1 base from J, with 8 bases in between. The CDR3 contains 11 residues. The CDR3 reads CSLQTNTEAFF. The CDR3 DNA sequence: TGCAGCTTACAGACGAACACTGAAGCTTTCTTT.

V and J are TRBV5-4 and TRBJ1-1, with 12 bases that match TRBD1. Losses at the gene ends were 4 bases for V and 3 bases for J; bases not matched to a gene: 16. This CDR3 has 19 residues. The germline CDR1 and CDR2 sequences are SGHNT and YYREEE (reference sequence). CDR3 coding DNA: TGTGCCAGCAGCCCTAAACCCGGGACAGGGGGCAGGGGGGACACTGAAGCTTTCTTT. This gives the protein CASSPKPGTGGRGDTEAFF.

The chain joins TRBV27 to TRBJ2-7; a weak D match, TRBD1 (6 bases). This CDR3 spans 14 amino acids. Germline CDR1 MNHEY, CDR2 SMNVEV (reference sequence). V was clipped by 6 bases and J by 9 bases, with 21 bases between them. The CDR3, as DNA: TGTGCCAGCAGATCCGGGACAAGGTGGATTAGGCAGTACTTC. Translated: CASRSGTRWIRQYF.

The chain combines TRBV7-2 with TRBJ2-7, with 12 bases matching TRBD1. V shed 8 bases and J 6 bases; nucleotides not matched to a gene: 8. In germline, CDR1 is SGHTA, CDR2 FQGNSA. The CDR3 consists of 14 residues. In nucleotides, the CDR3 is TGTGCCAGCGCTCGGGGGACAGGGGGCTCCGAGCAGTACTTC. This encodes CASARGTGGSEQYF. The complete variable domain, with remaining parts taken from reference TRBV7-2 and TRBJ2-7, reads GAGVSQSPSNKVTEKGKDVELRCDPISGHTALYWYRQSLGQGLEFLIYFQGNSAPDKSGLPSDRFSAERTGGSVSTLTIQRTQQEDSAVYLCASARGTGGSEQYFGPGTRLTVT.

The chain carries TRBV28 and TRBJ1-6; D unresolved. Germline V lookup: CDR1 MDHEN, CDR2 SYDVKM. V dropped 5 bases and J dropped 0 bases, with 5 bases sitting between them. This CDR3 contains 14 residues. The CDR3 loop reads CASSLSSYNSPLHF. The CDR3 bases are TGTGCCAGCAGTCTCAGCTCCTATAATTCACCCCTCCACTTT.

The genes are TRBV28 and TRBJ2-3; D is possibly TRBD1 (6 bases). Germline assignment: CDR1 MDHEN and CDR2 SYDVKM. Deletions cut 3 bases from V and 3 bases from J, with 10 bases between. This CDR3 is built from 14 residues. The CDR3, as DNA: TGTGCCAGCAGTTTTCAGGGGATAACAGATACGCAGTATTTT. Translation gives CASSFQGITDTQYF. Looking up the rest from reference TRBV28 and TRBJ2-3 gives the full variable domain: DVKVTQSSRYLVKRTGEKVFLECVQDMDHENMFWYRQDPGLGLRLIYFSYDVKMKEKGDIPEGYSVSREKKERFSLILESASTNQTSMYLCASSFQGITDTQYFGPGTRLTVL.

The chain combines TRBV5-4 with TRBJ1-3, with a possible D match to TRBD1 (5 bases). Between the trimmed V and J ends, which lost 0 bases and 2 bases, there was a span of 6 bases. Germline CDR1 and CDR2: SGHNT and YYREEE (reference sequence). The CDR3 runs to 14 residues. CDR3 DNA: TGTGCCAGCAGCTTGGGGGGCGCTGGAAACACCATATATTTT. This translates into CASSLGGAGNTIYF.

This chain joins TRBV18 and TRBJ1-1; TRBD1 matches at 7 bases. Germline V gene data show CDR1 as KGHSH and CDR2 as LQKENI. Losses at the gene ends were 4 bases for V and 10 bases for J; bases not matched to a gene: 6. The CDR3 totals 12 residues. The CDR3: CASSLETGSAFF. In nucleotides, the CDR3 is TGTGCCAGCTCACTCGAGACAGGGTCAGCTTTCTTT. Full variable domain (remainder filled in from reference TRBV18 and TRBJ1-1): NAGVMQNPRHLVRRRGQEARLRCSPMKGHSHVYWYRQLPEEGLKFMVYLQKENIIDESGMPKERFSAEFPKEGPSILRIQQVVRGDSAAYFCASSLETGSAFFGQGTRLTVV.

The chain combines TRBV28 with TRBJ2-7; the match to TRBD2 covers 10 bases. V lost 5 bases to trimming and J lost 3 bases; unmatched junction nucleotides: 4. Germline V gene data show CDR1 as MDHEN and CDR2 as SYDVKM. This CDR3 comprises 14 residues. CDR3 in DNA: TGTGCCAGCAGTGGGACTAGCGAGATCTACGAGCAGTACTTC. Amino acids: CASSGTSEIYEQYF.

The rearrangement links TRBV11-2 to TRBJ2-1, with 14 nucleotides matching TRBD2. V was clipped by 3 bases and J by 5 bases; unmatched bases: 6. This CDR3 region has 17 residues. Germline loops: CDR1 SGHAT, CDR2 FQNNGV. CDR3 nucleotide sequence: TGTGCCAGCAGCTTTATGCCGGGACTAGCGGGAGACAATGAGCAGTTCTTC. Protein: CASSFMPGLAGDNEQFF.

This chain links TRBV9 with TRBJ1-6; 7 bases align to TRBD1. The CDR3 loop spans 14 amino acids. Germline V gives CDR1 SGDLS, CDR2 YYNGEE. Germline trimming cut 4 bases from V and 14 bases from J; bases unmatched to any gene: 12. CDR3: CASSTGTVSGTLHF. CDR3 bases: TGTGCCAGCAGCACGGGGACAGTTTCCGGGACCCTCCACTTT. The entire variable domain, with the rest obtained from reference TRBV9 and TRBJ1-6, is as follows: DSGVTQTPKHLITATGQRVTLRCSPRSGDLSVYWYQQSLDQGLQFLIQYYNGEERAKGNILERFSAQQFPDLHSELNLSSLELGDSALYFCASSTGTVSGTLHFGNGTRLTVT.

The CDR3 sequence is CASRTTTNTEAFF. The CDR3 nucleotides read TGTGCCAGCAGAACGACAACGAACACTGAAGCTTTCTTT. This chain joins TRBV12-3 or TRBV12-4 and TRBJ1-1; no firm D call. The CDR3 has 13 amino acids. Trimming stripped 6 bases from V and 1 base from J, with 9 bases between.